A single sample gave rise to the 25 T cell receptor beta chains below, sequenced in a study of T cell changes during pregnancy in multiple sclerosis. Sequencing was performed with immunoSEQ multiplex PCR; in TCRdb, only in-frame clones are kept and a portion is missing. This repertoire shows about 25,000 clones, about 89% found once; its top ten account for less than 15%. The sequencing here drew on CD8+ T cells from peripheral blood mononuclear cells, taken in the first trimester of pregnancy. Receptors originate from a female donor in good health, enrolled as a control in a pregnancy study.

V is TRBV7-8 and J is TRBJ2-7, with TRBD1 as a possible D gene (5 bases). Germline-derived CDR1 and CDR2 are SGHVS and FQNEAQ. The germline V and J ends were trimmed by 5 bases and 0 bases, with 11 bases remaining between them. The CDR3 is made up of 14 amino acids. This CDR3 reads CASSPQGLSYEQYF. The DNA of the CDR3 is TGTGCCAGCAGCCCTCAGGGTCTCTCCTACGAGCAGTACTTC. The full variable domain, in which reference TRBV7-8 and TRBJ2-7 provide the parts outside the CDR3, is GAGVSQSPRYKVAKRGQDVALRCDPISGHVSLFWYQQALGQGPEFLTYFQNEAQLDKSGLPSDRFFAERPEGSVSTLKIQRTQQEDSAVYLCASSPQGLSYEQYFGPGTRLTVT.

The CDR3 is CASSVVASGNAGELFF. In nucleotides, the CDR3 is TGTGCCAGCAGCGTAGTGGCTAGCGGGAATGCCGGGGAGCTGTTTTTT. This chain links TRBV9 with TRBJ2-2; 9 nucleotides align to TRBD2. The CDR3 runs 16 residues. Germline values: CDR1 SGDLS, CDR2 YYNGEE. V shed 0 bases, J shed 6 bases, and the junction held 6 bases outside the gene matches.

The chain couples TRBV15 to TRBJ1-2, with 7 nucleotides matching TRBD1. Germline V gene sequence: CDR1 LNHNV, CDR2 YYDKDF (reference sequence). This CDR3 spans 15 amino acids. J lost 5 bases, V lost 2 bases, and 8 bases had no gene match. The CDR3 loop is CATSRMGQPLYGYTF. The CDR3 DNA reads as TGTGCCACCAGCAGAATGGGACAGCCTCTTTATGGCTACACCTTC.

The rearrangement joins TRBV5-1 to TRBJ1-1, with 8 nucleotides matching TRBD1. This CDR3 has 17 residues. CDR1 SGHRS and CDR2 YFSETQ come from the germline V gene. The V gene end was trimmed by 0 bases and the J gene end by 7 bases; junction bases not matched to a gene: 14. CDR3 coding DNA: TGCGCCAGCAGCTTGGGTTCTGGGGCAGGGGGCTGGAATGAAGCTTTCTTT. Protein: CASSLGSGAGGWNEAFF.

V gene TRBV4-1 combines with J gene TRBJ1-2, with a weak D call TRBD1 (5 bases). The V gene's germline CDR1 is MGHRA and CDR2 YSYEKL. V dropped 1 base and J dropped 4 bases, with 10 bases sitting between them. This CDR3 comprises 14 residues. The CDR3, as DNA: TGCGCCAGCAGCCAAGGACCAGGGCTCTATGGCTACACCTTC. This sequence encodes CASSQGPGLYGYTF.

The gene calls are TRBV19 and TRBJ1-5; TRBD1 aligns across 11 bases. The length of the CDR3 is 15 residues. From germline, CDR1 is LNHDA and CDR2 SQIVND (reference sequence). V was clipped by 5 bases and J by 6 bases; unmatched bases: 6. CDR3 nucleotides: TGTGCCAGTAGTGTGGGACAGGGGGAACTTCAGCCCCAGCATTTT. The encoded protein is CASSVGQGELQPQHF.

The chain carries TRBV7-9 and TRBJ2-3; D gene unclear. Germline V gene lookup returns CDR1 SEHNR and CDR2 FQNEAQ (reference sequence). Trimming removed 5 bases from V and 2 bases from J, with 2 bases in between. The CDR3 length is 11 residues. CDR3 amino acids: CASSLTDTQYF. In DNA form, the CDR3 reads TGTGCCAGCAGCCTCACAGATACGCAGTATTTT. Using reference TRBV7-9 and TRBJ2-3 for the parts outside the CDR3, the full variable domain is DTGVSQNPRHKITKRGQNVTFRCDPISEHNRLYWYRQTLGQGPEFLTYFQNEAQLEKSRLLSDRFSAERPKGSFSTLEIQRTEQGDSAMYLCASSLTDTQYFGPGTRLTVL.

The chain is built from TRBV15 and TRBJ2-1; TRBD1 agrees at 7 bases. There are 15 residues in the CDR3. Germline loops: CDR1 LNHNV, CDR2 YYDKDF (reference sequence). V dropped 0 bases and J dropped 6; count of bases not matched to a gene: 5. The CDR3 bases are TGTGCCACCAGCAGAGACAGGGGGTTAGGCAATGAGCAGTTCTTC. It translates to CATSRDRGLGNEQFF. Full variable domain (missing parts from reference TRBV15 and TRBJ2-1): DAMVIQNPRYQVTQFGKPVTLSCSQTLNHNVMYWYQQKSSQAPKLLFHYYDKDFNNEADTPDNFQSRRPNTSFCFLDIRSPGLGDTAMYLCATSRDRGLGNEQFFGPGTRLTVL.

The chain links TRBV5-4 to TRBJ1-2; possible D gene TRBD1, 6 bases. Deletions cut 4 bases from V and 1 base from J, with 17 bases between. Germline V gives CDR1 SGHNT, CDR2 YYREEE (reference sequence). CDR3 length: 16 residues. The CDR3 nucleotides read TGTGCCAGCAGCATAAGGACAGAGGAGTTTAACTATGGCTACACCTTC. It yields the protein CASSIRTEEFNYGYTF.

This rearrangement joins TRBV6-4 to TRBJ2-1; D may be TRBD1 (6 bases). Trimming removed 5 bases at V and 0 bases at J, with 8 bases between. This CDR3 is built from 14 residues. Germline V lookup: CDR1 MRHNA, CDR2 SNTAGT. The CDR3 is CASSKDSSYNEQFF. The CDR3, as DNA: TGTGCCAGCAGTAAGGACAGCTCCTACAATGAGCAGTTCTTC.

The chain joins TRBV5-8 to TRBJ2-1, with 11 bases fitting TRBD2. V gave up 4 bases and J gave up 0 bases; unmatched junction bases: 12. The CDR3 contains 19 residues. Germline loops: CDR1 SGHTS, CDR2 YDEGEE. CDR3 in DNA: TGTGCCAGCAGCCCTAAGCCGGGACTAGCGGTGAGCTCCTACAATGAGCAGTTCTTC. The encoded protein is CASSPKPGLAVSSYNEQFF.

The gene calls are TRBV6-6 and TRBJ1-4; 7 bases agree with TRBD1. The germline V gene has CDR1 MNHNY and CDR2 SVGAGI (reference sequence). The CDR3 is 15 amino acids. With V trimmed by 4 bases and J by 2 bases, 4 bases remained unmatched. The CDR3 DNA follows: TGTGCCAGCAGTTCCGAGGGGGCGACTAATGAAAAACTGTTTTTT. Translation gives CASSSEGATNEKLFF.

V usage is TRBV10-1 and J usage is TRBJ2-7; TRBD2 matches at 7 bases. Germline lookup yields CDR1 WNHNN and CDR2 SYGVQD (reference sequence). V lost 4 bases, J lost 2 bases, and 5 bases stayed unmatched. The CDR3 spans 14 residues. The CDR3 bases are TGCGCCAGCAGTGCCCGGGGGGAGGCCTACGAGCAGTACTTC. This codes for CASSARGEAYEQYF.

CDR3: CASSTRTVTYNSPLHF. The CDR3 DNA reads as TGTGCCAGCAGTACCCGGACAGTTACTTATAATTCACCCCTCCACTTT. The chain links TRBV27 to TRBJ1-6; perhaps TRBD1 as D (6 bases). There are 16 residues in the CDR3. Germline loops: CDR1 MNHEY, CDR2 SMNVEV (reference sequence). V lost 5 bases to trimming and J lost 4 bases, with 15 bases between them.

This clone ranks as large. The rearrangement joins TRBV4-3 to TRBJ2-7; D uncertain. V lost 0 bases, J lost 5 bases, and 11 bases lay in between. The CDR3 extends over 14 amino acids. Germline CDR1 LGHNA, CDR2 YSLEER. The CDR3 sequence: CASSQEPVIHEQYF. In nucleotides, the CDR3 is TGCGCCAGCAGCCAAGAACCGGTAATCCACGAGCAGTACTTC.

The rearrangement joins TRBV6-4 to TRBJ2-1; the match to TRBD2 covers 7 bases. V shed 0 bases and J 1 base; nucleotides not matched to a gene: 3. The CDR3 length is 16 residues. In germline, CDR1 is MRHNA, CDR2 SNTAGT. The CDR3: CASSDSGGSSYNEQFF. The CDR3, as DNA: TGTGCCAGCAGTGACTCTGGCGGGAGTTCCTACAATGAGCAGTTCTTC.

CDR3 protein: CASSSTSGGGWTDTQYF. CDR3 bases: TGTGCCAGCAGCTCGACTAGCGGGGGTGGGTGGACAGATACGCAGTATTTT. The chain links TRBV7-2 to TRBJ2-3; TRBD2 agrees at 12 bases. V lost 4 bases, J lost 3 bases, and 8 bases stayed unmatched. The CDR3 runs to 17 residues. Germline lookup yields CDR1 SGHTA and CDR2 FQGNSA.

The V gene is TRBV19, the J gene TRBJ2-2, with a weak D call TRBD2 (6 bases). The CDR3 consists of 14 residues. Deletions cut 6 bases from V and 0 bases from J, with 8 bases between. The germline CDR1 and CDR2 sequences are LNHDA and SQIVND (reference sequence). The CDR3 DNA is TGTGCCAGTAGGGCGGGATCGAACACCGGGGAGCTGTTTTTT. Translated, it gives CASRAGSNTGELFF. The full variable domain, its missing parts supplied by reference TRBV19 and TRBJ2-2, is DGGITQSPKYLFRKEGQNVTLSCEQNLNHDAMYWYRQDPGQGLRLIYYSQIVNDFQKGDIAEGYSVSREKKESFPLTVTSAQKNPTAFYLCASRAGSNTGELFFGEGSRLTVL.

The chain carries TRBV2 and TRBJ1-1; D remains unclear. The CDR3 has 16 residues. V gave up 7 bases and J gave up 11 bases, with 29 bases separating them. Looked up from germline, CDR1 is SNHLY and CDR2 is FYNNEI. Here the CDR3 reads CASKASVGDTPGWAFF. In DNA form, the CDR3 reads TGTGCCAGCAAGGCCTCAGTCGGTGACACCCCAGGATGGGCTTTCTTT.

The CDR3 region is CASSASTGADTQYF. The DNA for the CDR3 is TGTGCCAGCAGTGCCTCGACAGGGGCAGATACGCAGTATTTT. The rearrangement uses TRBV6-4 and TRBJ2-3; the match to TRBD1 covers 8 bases. The germline V gene has CDR1 MRHNA and CDR2 SNTAGT. The CDR3 consists of 14 residues. After removal of 4 bases from V and 4 bases from J, the junction contained 4 bases not matched to a gene.

The chain combines TRBV29-1 with TRBJ1-2; D unresolved. The CDR3 is 11 residues long. The ends were cut back, 6 bases at V and 4 bases at J, with 9 bases in the middle. Germline lookup yields CDR1 SQVTM and CDR2 ANQGSEA. The CDR3 loop is CSVTVTYGYTF. The CDR3 nucleotides are TGCAGCGTAACAGTGACCTATGGCTACACCTTC.

Within the sample, this clone is hyperexpanded. The same CDR3 arises from other DNA sequences in this sample as well. Here the CDR3 reads CASSLSTGSLYGYTF. The CDR3 DNA follows: TGTGCCAGCAGTTTATCGACAGGAAGCCTCTATGGCTACACCTTC. The chain recombines TRBV27 with TRBJ1-2; D perhaps matches TRBD1 (6 bases). Germline V CDR1 and CDR2: MNHEY, SMNVEV (reference sequence). There are 15 residues in the CDR3. V lost 0 bases, J lost 4 bases, and 12 bases lay in between.

The CDR3 DNA reads as TGTGCCAGCAGCTTAGATGGACTAGCGGGAGAAGTCCCCTACGAGCAGTACTTC. This codes for CASSLDGLAGEVPYEQYF. The rearrangement links TRBV11-2 to TRBJ2-7, with 13 bases aligning to TRBD2. This CDR3 spans 18 amino acids. V lost 0 bases and J lost 2; bases outside the gene matches: 7. The V gene's germline CDR1 is SGHAT and CDR2 FQNNGV. Based on the CDR3 plus reference TRBV11-2 and TRBJ2-7, the full variable domain is EAGVAQSPRYKIIEKRQSVAFWCNPISGHATLYWYQQILGQGPKLLIQFQNNGVVDDSQLPKDRFSAERLKGVDSTLKIQPAKLEDSAVYLCASSLDGLAGEVPYEQYFGPGTRLTVT.

V usage is TRBV6-4 and J usage is TRBJ1-1; 9 nucleotides match TRBD1. The CDR3 is 14 residues long. The V gene end was trimmed by 7 bases and the J gene end by 3 bases; junction bases not matched to a gene: 6. The germline V gene encodes CDR1 MRHNA and CDR2 SNTAGT. DNA for the CDR3: TGTGCCAGCACCCTCTGGACAGGGGACACTGAAGCTTTCTTT. Translating it yields CASTLWTGDTEAFF.

V and J are TRBV19 and TRBJ2-7, with D perhaps TRBD2 (5 bases). This CDR3 contains 12 residues. Germline V gene lookup returns CDR1 LNHDA and CDR2 SQIVND (reference sequence). V was clipped by 3 bases and J by 4 bases, with 7 bases between them. The chain's CDR3 is CASSMRDYEQYF. In nucleotides, the CDR3 is TGTGCCAGTAGTATGAGGGATTACGAGCAGTACTTC.